This paragraph covers one T cell receptor beta chain sequence. As yet, its antigen is unknown. The data derive from a study of glioma-infiltrating T cells after dendritic cell vaccination. Between the trimmed V and J ends, which lost 4 bases and 4 bases, there was a span of 15 bases. From germline, CDR1 is SGHNT and CDR2 YYREEE (reference sequence). This CDR3 region has 14 residues. Points from the study as a whole: No direct clonality-survival link was found; a diverse polyclonal response may matter.

TCRdb's table, derived via immunoSEQ multiplex PCR, lists solely in-frame clones and lacks some. The table lists tens of thousands of clones, 85% to 90% of them singletons. This sequence joins TRBV5-4 and TRBJ2-7; weak D call: TRBD2 (7 bases). Here the sequenced sample was blood, taken before dendritic cell vaccination. The clonotype comes from a human donor with glioblastoma. The CDR3 nucleotides read TGTGCCAGCAGCACCCGCGGGGGCGGGTACGAGCAGTACTTC. Amino acid sequence: CASSTRGGGYEQYF. Complete variable domain (other parts from reference TRBV5-4 and TRBJ2-7): ETGVTQSPTHLIKTRGQQVTLRCSSQSGHNTVSWYQQALGQGPQFIFQYYREEENGRGNFPPRFSGLQFPNYSSELNVNALELDDSALYLCASSTRGGGYEQYFGPGTRLTVT.